One sample yielded the 6 T cell receptor beta chains listed below, sequenced in a study of T cell responses to AZD1222 COVID-19 vaccine. The assay was immunoSEQ multiplex PCR, and TCRdb's table has in-frame clones only and misses some. This sample has roughly 75,000 clones, with around 84% found just once. Sample: peripheral blood, taken on day 0 of AZD1222 vaccination. The receptors here all came from an adult in good health.

The chain links TRBV3-1 (or the pseudogene TRBV3-2) to TRBJ2-3, with TRBD2 identical over 10 bases. CDR3 length equals 16 residues. Germline V gene data show CDR1 as LGHDT and CDR2 as YNNKEL (reference sequence). The junction had 6 bases not matched to a gene; V was cut back by 1 base and J by 5 bases. The CDR3 DNA reads TGTGCCAGCAGCCAAGCAAGCGGGGGGGCCAGAGATACGCAGTATTTT. It is translated as CASSQASGGARDTQYF.

The chain employs TRBV28 and TRBJ1-1, with D tentatively TRBD1 (6 bases). Trimming took 7 bases from V and 5 from J, leaving 14 bases between them. Germline assignment: CDR1 MDHEN and CDR2 SYDVKM. The length of the CDR3 is 13 residues. This CDR3 reads CASIMGGQTEAFF. The CDR3 DNA is TGTGCCAGCATCATGGGGGGGCAAACTGAAGCTTTCTTT.

This sequence joins TRBV5-1 and TRBJ1-2; 7 nucleotides match TRBD1. This CDR3 has 13 residues. With V trimmed by 4 bases and J by 8 bases, 8 bases remained unmatched. Germline CDR1 and CDR2: SGHRS and YFSETQ. The CDR3: CASSTRTGWGYTF. In nucleotides, the CDR3 is TGCGCCAGCAGCACCCGGACAGGTTGGGGCTACACCTTC.

The genes are TRBV4-1 and TRBJ1-2; D is undetermined. V gave up 10 bases and J gave up 6 bases, with 6 bases separating them. The CDR3 extends over 9 amino acids. Germline V lookup: CDR1 MGHRA, CDR2 YSYEKL. In nucleotides, the CDR3 is TGCGCCACTACGAATGGCTACACCTTC. Its protein is CATTNGYTF.

This clone was observed a few times. The genes are TRBV5-5 and TRBJ1-2; D is unclear. The V end was cut by 0 bases, the J end by 7 bases, with 13 bases between. Germline assignment: CDR1 SGHKS and CDR2 YYEKEE (reference sequence). CDR3 size: 14 residues. The chain's CDR3 is CASSLVNRAGGYTF. As DNA, the CDR3 is TGTGCCAGCAGCTTGGTGAACCGGGCGGGTGGCTACACCTTC.

This chain connects TRBV7-3 to TRBJ1-1, with D possibly TRBD1 on 5 matching bases. Germline V gene lookup returns CDR1 SGHTA and CDR2 FQGTGA. This CDR3 is 18 amino acids long. V lost 1 base, J lost 5 bases, and 23 bases lay in between. This chain's CDR3 is CASSLIGGTASIGTEAFF. CDR3 bases: TGTGCCAGCAGCTTAATTGGGGGGACTGCCTCCATAGGAACTGAAGCTTTCTTT.